In this sample, the clone carrying this T cell receptor beta chain is medium-sized. What it binds is not known. These data originate in a study of glioma-infiltrating T cells. General study points: Non-neoplastic patients had below-expected tissue-blood divergence, while all gliomas exceeded expectation.

This CDR3 contains 10 residues. CDR1 is ENHRY, CDR2 SYGVKD, per germline. The V end was cut by 6 bases, the J end by 5 bases, with 5 bases between. Using RNA template, CDR3s of TCR alpha and beta were amplified with iRepertoire arm-PCR. For one-step reverse transcription and amplification, roughly 95-450 ng of tissue mRNA or PBMC total RNA was used. MiXCR, applied by TCRdb to the multiplex PCR reads, yields one record per CDR3 protein. Of about 110,000 distinct CDR3 sequences listed, less than 30% are singletons. The sequence came from a human donor with low-grade glioma or glioblastoma, undergoing nonglioma brain surgery, or in good health (not recorded which). Sequenced material: glioma tissue, nonneoplastic brain tissue, or PBMCs (not recorded which). The genes are TRBV10-3 and TRBJ2-7, with unresolved D. The CDR3, as DNA: TGTGCCATCAGGGGGAACGAGCAGTACTTC. It codes for CAIRGNEQYF.